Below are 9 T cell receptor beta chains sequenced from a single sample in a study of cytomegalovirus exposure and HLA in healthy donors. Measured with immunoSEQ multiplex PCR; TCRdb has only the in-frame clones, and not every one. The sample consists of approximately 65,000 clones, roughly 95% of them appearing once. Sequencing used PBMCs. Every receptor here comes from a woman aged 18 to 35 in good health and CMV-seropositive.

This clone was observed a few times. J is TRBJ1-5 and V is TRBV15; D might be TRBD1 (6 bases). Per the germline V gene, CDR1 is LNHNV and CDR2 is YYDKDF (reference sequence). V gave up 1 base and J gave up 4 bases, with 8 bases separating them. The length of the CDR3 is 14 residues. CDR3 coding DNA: TGTGCCACCAGCAGAGGACAGGAGAATCAGCCCCAGCATTTT. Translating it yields CATSRGQENQPQHF.

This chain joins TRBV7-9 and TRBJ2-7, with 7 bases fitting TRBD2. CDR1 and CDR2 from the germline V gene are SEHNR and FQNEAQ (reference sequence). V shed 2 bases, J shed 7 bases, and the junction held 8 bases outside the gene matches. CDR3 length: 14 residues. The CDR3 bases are TGTGCCAGCAGCTTACTCCCCCCAGCGGGAGAGCAGTACTTC. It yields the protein CASSLLPPAGEQYF.

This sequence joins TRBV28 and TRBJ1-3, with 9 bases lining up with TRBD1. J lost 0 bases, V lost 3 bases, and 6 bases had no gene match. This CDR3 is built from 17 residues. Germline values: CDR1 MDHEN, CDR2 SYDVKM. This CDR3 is CASSLLQGANSGNTIYF. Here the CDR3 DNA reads TGTGCCAGCAGTTTGTTACAGGGGGCGAACTCTGGAAACACCATATATTTT.

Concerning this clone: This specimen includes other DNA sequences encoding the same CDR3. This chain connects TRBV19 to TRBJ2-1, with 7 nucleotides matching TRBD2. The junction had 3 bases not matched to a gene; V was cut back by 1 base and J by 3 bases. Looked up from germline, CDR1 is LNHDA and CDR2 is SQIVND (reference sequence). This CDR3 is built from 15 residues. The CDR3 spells CASSIVASGYNEQFF. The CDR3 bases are TGTGCCAGTAGTATAGTGGCTAGCGGCTACAATGAGCAGTTCTTC.

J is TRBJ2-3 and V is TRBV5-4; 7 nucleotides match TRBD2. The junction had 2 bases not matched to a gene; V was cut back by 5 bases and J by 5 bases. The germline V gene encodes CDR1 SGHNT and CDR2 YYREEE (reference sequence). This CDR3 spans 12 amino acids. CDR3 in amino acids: CASSGLEDTQYF. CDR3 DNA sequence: TGTGCCAGCAGTGGACTAGAAGATACGCAGTATTTT.

The CDR3 loop reads CSVSGTSGSPLGFF. The CDR3, as DNA: TGCAGCGTCTCCGGGACTAGCGGGAGCCCTTTGGGGTTCTTC. This rearrangement joins TRBV29-1 to TRBJ2-1; 14 bases are shared with TRBD2. V lost 6 bases and J lost 15; bases outside the gene matches: 13. The germline CDR1 and CDR2 sequences are SQVTM and ANQGSEA. CDR3 length equals 14 residues.

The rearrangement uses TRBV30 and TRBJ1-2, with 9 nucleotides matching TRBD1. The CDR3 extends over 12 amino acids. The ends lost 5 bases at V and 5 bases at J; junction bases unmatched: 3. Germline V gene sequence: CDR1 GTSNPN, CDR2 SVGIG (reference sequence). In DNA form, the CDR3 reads TGTGCCTGGTCCGGGACAGGGTATGGCTACACCTTC. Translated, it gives CAWSGTGYGYTF.

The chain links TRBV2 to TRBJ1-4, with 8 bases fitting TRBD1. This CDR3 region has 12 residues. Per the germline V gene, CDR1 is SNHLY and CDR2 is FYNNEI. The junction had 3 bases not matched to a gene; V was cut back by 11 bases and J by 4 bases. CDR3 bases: TGTGCCGGACAGGGCCTTAATGAAAAACTGTTTTTT. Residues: CAGQGLNEKLFF.

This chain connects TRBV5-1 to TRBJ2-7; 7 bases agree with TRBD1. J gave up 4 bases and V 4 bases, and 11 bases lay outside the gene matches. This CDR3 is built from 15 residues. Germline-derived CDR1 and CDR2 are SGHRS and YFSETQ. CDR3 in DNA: TGCGCCAGCAGCCTCAGACAGGGCAATGGGTACGAGCAGTACTTC. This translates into CASSLRQGNGYEQYF.